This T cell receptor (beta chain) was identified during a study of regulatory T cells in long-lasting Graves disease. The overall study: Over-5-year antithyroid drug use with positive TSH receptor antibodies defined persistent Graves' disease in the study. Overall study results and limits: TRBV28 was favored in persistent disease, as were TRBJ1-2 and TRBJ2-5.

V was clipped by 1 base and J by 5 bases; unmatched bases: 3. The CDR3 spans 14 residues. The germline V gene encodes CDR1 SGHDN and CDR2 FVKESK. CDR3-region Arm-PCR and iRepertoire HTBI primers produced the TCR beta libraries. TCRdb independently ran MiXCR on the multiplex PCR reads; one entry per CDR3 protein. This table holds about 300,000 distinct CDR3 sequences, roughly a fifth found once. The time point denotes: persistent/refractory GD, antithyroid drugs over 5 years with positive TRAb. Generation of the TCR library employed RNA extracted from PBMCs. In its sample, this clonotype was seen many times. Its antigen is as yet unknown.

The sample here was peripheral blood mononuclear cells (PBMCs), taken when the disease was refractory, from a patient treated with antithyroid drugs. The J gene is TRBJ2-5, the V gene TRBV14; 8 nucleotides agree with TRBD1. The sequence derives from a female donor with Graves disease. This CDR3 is CASSQATGDETQYF. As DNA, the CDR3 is TGTGCCAGCAGCCAAGCGACAGGGGACGAGACCCAGTACTTC.